The 32 T cell receptor beta chains given below trace back to one sample, sequenced in a study of cytomegalovirus exposure and HLA in healthy donors. Use of 60 Vbeta and 13 Jbeta primers characterized the PCR. Sequenced by immunoSEQ multiplex PCR; TCRdb stores in-frame clones only, minus some. This sample yields under 150,000 clones, of which over 80% are seen a single time; about 1.2% belongs to the top ten. Material: PBMCs. The receptors shown here come from a boy aged 5-17 years in good health and CMV-seronegative.

The chain links TRBV4-1 to TRBJ2-3, with unresolved D. Trimming pared 4 bases from V and 5 bases from J, leaving 13 bases between. This CDR3 region has 14 residues. Germline-derived CDR1 and CDR2 are MGHRA and YSYEKL. For the CDR3, the DNA is TGCGCCAGCAGCCCACCTTCGGGTCGAGATACGCAGTATTTT. It codes for CASSPPSGRDTQYF.

V usage is TRBV5-6 and J usage is TRBJ1-4, with a weak D call TRBD1 (5 bases). CDR1 is SGHDT and CDR2 is YYEEEE in the germline V gene. This CDR3 contains 14 residues. V was clipped by 0 bases and J by 7 bases, with 10 bases between them. The CDR3 protein is CASSLVGPSEKLFF. For the CDR3, the DNA is TGTGCCAGCAGCTTGGTGGGGCCTTCTGAAAAACTGTTTTTT.

This chain joins TRBV10-3 and TRBJ2-7; 7 nucleotides line up with TRBD1. With V trimmed by 3 bases and J by 6 bases, 17 bases remained unmatched. The CDR3 runs 17 residues. The germline V gene encodes CDR1 ENHRY and CDR2 SYGVKD. The CDR3 coding sequence is TGTGCCATCAGTGACCCCGTGTTTAGGCCATACAGGGGCGAGCAGTACTTC. Translated, it gives CAISDPVFRPYRGEQYF.

J is TRBJ2-7 and V is TRBV30, with 7 bases matching TRBD2. CDR3 length: 15 amino acids. The germline V gene encodes CDR1 GTSNPN and CDR2 SVGIG (reference sequence). V was clipped by 2 bases and J by 4 bases; unmatched bases: 11. CDR3 sequence: CAWSIPGTKTYEQYF. The CDR3 coding sequence is TGTGCCTGGAGTATACCCGGGACTAAAACATACGAGCAGTACTTC. The whole variable domain, remainder taken from reference TRBV30 and TRBJ2-7, is SQTIHQWPATLVQPVGSPLSLECTVEGTSNPNLYWYRQAAGRGLQLLFYSVGIGQISSEVPQNLSASRPQDRQFILSSKKLLLSDSGFYLCAWSIPGTKTYEQYFGPGTRLTVT.

The V and J genes are TRBV21-1 and TRBJ1-2. TRBV21-1 is deemed a pseudogene. The CDR3 consists of 14 residues. CDR3 protein: CASSKVWVGSGYTF. CDR3 nucleotide sequence: TGTGCCAGCAGCAAAGTTTGGGTGGGGAGTGGCTACACCTTC.

This rearrangement joins TRBV25-1 to TRBJ1-3, with D perhaps matching TRBD1 (5 bases). CDR3 length: 15 amino acids. Per germline, CDR1 MGHDK and CDR2 SYGVNS. V dropped 6 bases and J dropped 2 bases, with 14 bases sitting between them. Here the CDR3 reads CASSPRVSAGNTIYF. CDR3 nucleotide sequence: TGTGCCAGCAGCCCCAGGGTTTCGGCTGGAAACACCATATATTTT.

J is TRBJ1-5 and V is TRBV4-1; 7 bases agree with TRBD1. V gave up 0 bases and J gave up 4 bases; unmatched junction bases: 6. This CDR3 comprises 16 residues. The germline V gene has CDR1 MGHRA and CDR2 YSYEKL. CDR3 nucleotides: TGCGCCAGCAGCCAAGATGGGGACAGACTAAATCAGCCCCAGCATTTT. As protein: CASSQDGDRLNQPQHF.

The rearrangement links TRBV5-1 to TRBJ2-2; D perhaps matches TRBD2 (6 bases). This CDR3 is built from 14 residues. V was clipped by 0 bases and J by 7 bases, with 10 bases between them. Per germline, CDR1 SGHRS and CDR2 YFSETQ. CDR3 region: CASSLEAGSGELFF. The CDR3 DNA sequence: TGCGCCAGCAGCTTGGAGGCGGGAAGCGGGGAGCTGTTTTTT.

This clone was counted a single time. The V call is TRBV5-8, the J call TRBJ1-1; D remains unclear. V gave up 3 bases and J gave up 0 bases, with 9 bases separating them. Germline loops: CDR1 SGHTS, CDR2 YDEGEE. CDR3 length equals 14 residues. The DNA of the CDR3 is TGTGCCAGCAGCTGGCGGGATATGAACACTGAAGCTTTCTTT. Its protein product is CASSWRDMNTEAFF.

The J gene is TRBJ2-1, the V gene TRBV27; 11 nucleotides match TRBD2. The length of the CDR3 is 18 residues. Per germline, CDR1 MNHEY and CDR2 SMNVEV (reference sequence). With 2 bases clipped from V and 4 bases from J, the junction kept 10 bases outside the gene matches. The CDR3 nucleotides read TGTGCCAGCAGTTTAGACCGGTCACTAGCGGGAGTGTACAATGAGCAGTTCTTC. It encodes CASSLDRSLAGVYNEQFF.

The chain joins TRBV5-6 to TRBJ2-3; no reliable D call. The germline V gene encodes CDR1 SGHDT and CDR2 YYEEEE. Trimming left V 0 bases short and J 2 bases short, with 10 bases between. The CDR3 has 15 residues. This CDR3 is CASSLGQVPTDTQYF. The CDR3 nucleotides read TGTGCCAGCAGCTTGGGGCAGGTCCCCACAGATACGCAGTATTTT.

This chain connects TRBV9 to TRBJ1-1; 8 bases agree with TRBD1. The V and J ends lost 3 bases and 6 bases, in that order; junction bases with no gene match: 1. The CDR3 is made up of 12 amino acids. CDR1 SGDLS and CDR2 YYNGEE come from the germline V gene. The CDR3 loop reads CASSETGAEAFF. The CDR3 bases are TGTGCCAGCAGCGAGACAGGGGCTGAAGCTTTCTTT.

The gene calls are TRBV30 and TRBJ2-3; D may be TRBD1 (5 bases). The CDR3 has 14 residues. V was clipped by 5 bases and J by 0 bases, with 12 bases between them. Germline V gene sequence: CDR1 GTSNPN, CDR2 SVGIG (reference sequence). The CDR3 sequence: CAWDLDTSTDTQYF. The DNA for the CDR3 is TGTGCCTGGGACTTGGACACTAGCACAGATACGCAGTATTTT.

The J gene is TRBJ1-5, the V gene TRBV7-2; D gene uncertain. The V end lost 4 bases, the J end lost 3 bases, and 13 bases lay between the germline ends. The CDR3 contains 15 residues. Germline V CDR1 and CDR2: SGHTA, FQGNSA. CDR3: CASSSPGEVNQPQHF. The CDR3 DNA reads TGTGCCAGCAGCTCCCCCGGGGAAGTCAATCAGCCCCAGCATTTT.

Concerning this clone: The sample has other DNA sequences that encode this CDR3 too. The chain has TRBV29-1 and TRBJ1-1; D might be TRBD1 (6 bases). The ends were cut back, 7 bases at V and 1 base at J, with 13 bases in the middle. Germline V gene data show CDR1 as SQVTM and CDR2 as ANQGSEA. The CDR3 totals 13 residues. CDR3 region: CSASGQTNTEAFF. The CDR3 DNA sequence: TGCAGCGCAAGTGGACAGACGAACACTGAAGCTTTCTTT. Complete variable domain (other parts from reference TRBV29-1 and TRBJ1-1): SAVISQKPSRDICQRGTSLTIQCQVDSQVTMMFWYRQQPGQSLTLIATANQGSEATYESGFVIDKFPISRPNLTFSTLTVSNMSPEDSSIYLCSASGQTNTEAFFGQGTRLTVV.

The rearrangement links TRBV6-5 to TRBJ2-7, with a possible D match to TRBD2 (6 bases). Trimming cost V 6 bases and J 1 base, with 13 bases left between them. Per the germline V gene, CDR1 is MNHEY and CDR2 is SVGAGI. CDR3 length: 14 residues. This chain's CDR3 is CASSREQLSYEQYF. The CDR3 bases are TGTGCCAGCAGCCGGGAGCAGCTATCCTACGAGCAGTACTTC.

The V gene is TRBV6-5, the J gene TRBJ2-7; tentative D call: TRBD1 (6 bases). Germline CDR1 MNHEY, CDR2 SVGAGI. The CDR3 extends over 15 amino acids. The germline V and J ends were trimmed by 0 bases and 1 base, with 10 bases remaining between them. The CDR3 sequence: CASSYSGALSYEQYF. The CDR3 DNA follows: TGTGCCAGCAGTTACTCGGGGGCCCTTTCCTACGAGCAGTACTTC.

This clone was detected only once. CDR3 coding DNA: TGTGCCTGGGAGCCGGTACCCGGGGAGCTGTTTTTT. Encoded protein: CAWEPVPGELFF. This chain connects TRBV30 to TRBJ2-2; no definite D call. The V gene lost 5 bases and the J gene lost 6 bases, with 10 bases spanning the gap. CDR3 length: 12 amino acids. Germline V lookup: CDR1 GTSNPN, CDR2 SVGIG (reference sequence). The full variable domain, its missing parts supplied by reference TRBV30 and TRBJ2-2, is SQTIHQWPATLVQPVGSPLSLECTVEGTSNPNLYWYRQAAGRGLQLLFYSVGIGQISSEVPQNLSASRPQDRQFILSSKKLLLSDSGFYLCAWEPVPGELFFGEGSRLTVL.

CDR3 residues: CASSVRGFDTEAFF. Written as DNA, the CDR3 is TGTGCCAGCAGCGTACGGGGTTTCGACACTGAAGCTTTCTTT. The chain employs TRBV9 and TRBJ1-1; no firm D call. The germline CDR1 and CDR2 sequences are SGDLS and YYNGEE. This CDR3 is built from 14 residues. Trimming removed 1 base at V and 3 bases at J, with 10 bases between.

The chain employs TRBV30 and TRBJ1-3, with a possible D match to TRBD1 (5 bases). Trimming pared 1 base from V and 0 bases from J, leaving 16 bases between. This CDR3 contains 17 residues. Germline V gene data show CDR1 as GTSNPN and CDR2 as SVGIG (reference sequence). CDR3 sequence reads: CAWSDSPGDPSGNTIYF. Here the CDR3 DNA reads TGTGCCTGGAGTGACAGCCCGGGGGACCCCTCTGGAAACACCATATATTTT.

This chain links TRBV9 with TRBJ1-5; TRBD1 agrees at 7 bases. The CDR3 sequence is 14 residues long. CDR1 is SGDLS, CDR2 YYNGEE, per germline. With V trimmed by 3 bases and J by 5 bases, 5 bases remained unmatched. The CDR3 here is CASSARDSYQPQHF. CDR3 DNA: TGTGCCAGCAGCGCCCGGGACAGTTATCAGCCCCAGCATTTT.

The chain joins TRBV10-3 to TRBJ1-1; D not resolved. CDR3 length: 13 amino acids. CDR1 is ENHRY, CDR2 SYGVKD, per germline. V lost 2 bases and J lost 5, with 9 bases in between. CDR3 region: CAISEGGRTEAFF. The CDR3 DNA reads as TGTGCCATCAGTGAGGGAGGGAGGACTGAAGCTTTCTTT.

The chain carries TRBV30 and TRBJ1-1; 10 bases align to TRBD1. The ends lost 4 bases at V and 4 bases at J; junction bases unmatched: 15. The length of the CDR3 is 17 residues. Germline CDR1 reads GTSNPN; CDR2 reads SVGIG (reference sequence). The CDR3 region has the DNA TGTGCCTGGAACCTCTTCTACGGACAGGGGGGGGCCACTGAAGCTTTCTTT. Residues: CAWNLFYGQGGATEAFF. Using reference TRBV30 and TRBJ1-1 for the parts outside the CDR3, the full variable domain is SQTIHQWPATLVQPVGSPLSLECTVEGTSNPNLYWYRQAAGRGLQLLFYSVGIGQISSEVPQNLSASRPQDRQFILSSKKLLLSDSGFYLCAWNLFYGQGGATEAFFGQGTRLTVV.

CDR3 sequence reads: CASSQGLTLNTEAFF. The CDR3 DNA reads TGCGCCAGCAGCCAAGGCCTGACATTGAACACTGAAGCTTTCTTT. This sequence joins TRBV4-1 and TRBJ1-1, with D unresolved. CDR1 is MGHRA, CDR2 YSYEKL, per germline. V lost 1 base to trimming and J lost 0 bases, with 9 bases between them. The CDR3 covers 15 residues.

J is TRBJ2-1 and V is TRBV29-1; 11 bases fit TRBD2. V dropped 7 bases and J dropped 13; count of bases not matched to a gene: 12. Germline values: CDR1 SQVTM, CDR2 ANQGSEA. The length of the CDR3 is 13 residues. CDR3 residues: CSGCTGTSGSQFF. The CDR3 coding sequence is TGCAGCGGTTGTACGGGTACTAGCGGGAGTCAGTTCTTC.

The gene calls are TRBV5-1 and TRBJ2-7; 14 bases fit TRBD2. CDR1 is SGHRS and CDR2 is YFSETQ in the germline V gene. The CDR3 is 15 residues long. The V segment lost 7 bases and the J segment 5 bases; nucleotides outside the gene matches: 8. CDR3: CASQRLAGGPHEQYF. CDR3 sequence (DNA): TGCGCCAGCCAACGACTAGCGGGAGGGCCCCACGAGCAGTACTTC.

The chain recombines TRBV14 with TRBJ1-1; 7 bases map to TRBD1. V shed 2 bases and J 0 bases; nucleotides not matched to a gene: 3. The V gene's germline CDR1 is SGHDN and CDR2 FVKESK. The CDR3 consists of 15 residues. The CDR3 loop is CASSQKQGMNTEAFF. CDR3 sequence (DNA): TGTGCCAGCAGCCAAAAACAGGGGATGAACACTGAAGCTTTCTTT.

The chain is built from TRBV11-3 and TRBJ2-1; 8 bases match TRBD2. The trim removed 1 base at V and 0 bases at J, leaving 5 bases unmatched. The CDR3 loop spans 17 amino acids. Germline-derived CDR1 and CDR2 are SGHNT and YENEEA. The CDR3 is CASSLGAGAISYNEQFF. In nucleotides, the CDR3 is TGTGCCAGCAGCTTAGGAGCGGGAGCGATCTCCTACAATGAGCAGTTCTTC.

This rearrangement joins TRBV7-9 to TRBJ2-1; no clear D. Germline loops: CDR1 SEHNR, CDR2 FQNEAQ (reference sequence). V shed 5 bases and J shed 10 bases, with 18 bases lying between them. The CDR3 extends over 14 amino acids. CDR3 in amino acids: CASSLGGGIEEQFF. DNA for the CDR3: TGTGCCAGCAGCCTAGGTGGCGGTATCGAGGAGCAGTTCTTC. The variable domain in full, with the rest retrieved from reference TRBV7-9 and TRBJ2-1, is DTGVSQNPRHKITKRGQNVTFRCDPISEHNRLYWYRQTLGQGPEFLTYFQNEAQLEKSRLLSDRFSAERPKGSFSTLEIQRTEQGDSAMYLCASSLGGGIEEQFFGPGTRLTVL.

This clone was counted a few times. This chain joins TRBV14 and TRBJ2-7; no clear D. The CDR3 is 13 residues long. V was pared by 0 bases and J by 6 bases, with 9 bases between. CDR1 and CDR2 from the germline V gene are SGHDN and FVKESK. CDR3 DNA: TGTGCCAGCAGCCAAGAATTCAGGCGCGAGCAGTACTTC. Protein sequence: CASSQEFRREQYF.

This sequence joins TRBV15 and TRBJ2-1; a weak D match, TRBD1 (6 bases). Germline V gene data show CDR1 as LNHNV and CDR2 as YYDKDF (reference sequence). V was clipped by 1 base and J by 4 bases, with 11 bases between them. The CDR3 is 15 residues long. The chain's CDR3 is CATSRAGGEYNEQFF. The CDR3 DNA reads as TGTGCCACCAGCAGAGCTGGGGGCGAGTACAATGAGCAGTTCTTC.

The genes are TRBV18 and TRBJ2-7; D perhaps matches TRBD1 (6 bases). Germline-derived CDR1 and CDR2 are KGHSH and LQKENI. CDR3 length equals 16 residues. Trimming stripped 3 bases from V and 1 base from J, with 16 bases between. In nucleotides, the CDR3 is TGTGCCAGCTCACCCGATACAGGGCTGCCATCCTACGAGCAGTACTTC. Translation gives CASSPDTGLPSYEQYF.